A selection of T cell receptor beta chains follows, all from one sample in a study of cytomegalovirus exposure and HLA in healthy donors. Only in-frame clones appear in the TCRdb table, and some are missing; sequencing was by immunoSEQ multiplex PCR. This table holds hundreds of thousands of clones, around 86% found once. Sequencing was done on a sample of PBMCs. Receptor source: a young woman in good health and CMV-seropositive. Both conserved end residues are part of each CDR3. A D gene is named only where the DNA matches it firmly. Only some rows state a clone size, as once, few, many or a class for expanded clones.

d_call j_call clone_size v_call cdr3_nt cdr3_aa
TRBD1 TRBJ2-7 . TRBV28 TGTGCCAGCAGTCGCTTTACCTTCCGGGACAGTACCTACGAGCAGTACTTC CASSRFTFRDSTYEQYF
TRBD2 TRBJ2-1 . TRBV27 TGTGCCAGCAGTTCATCGACTAGCGGACGGAGGGAGCAGTTCTTC CASSSSTSGRREQFF
. TRBJ2-7 . TRBV27 TGTGCCAGCAGTTTAGGAGGGTCCTACGAGCAGTACTTC CASSLGGSYEQYF
TRBD2 TRBJ2-3 . TRBV10-3 TGTGCCATCACTAGCGGGAGCAAAACAGATACGCAGTATTTT CAITSGSKTDTQYF
TRBD1 TRBJ1-5 . TRBV2 TGTGCCAGCAGTCAAACGACAGGGCTCCAGCCCCAGCATTTT CASSQTTGLQPQHF
. TRBJ2-2 . TRBV5-4 TGTGCCAGCAGCGGTACTAACACCGGGGAGCTGTTTTTT CASSGTNTGELFF
. TRBJ1-3 . TRBV4-1 TGCGCCAGCAGCCAAGGTCCAACAGCCACTGGAAACACCATATATTTT CASSQGPTATGNTIYF
. TRBJ2-7 few TRBV6-1 TGTGCCAGCAGTGACCTCGGACAGTCCTACGAGCAGTACTTC CASSDLGQSYEQYF
. TRBJ2-6 . TRBV4-2 TGTGCCAGCAAGGAGGGAGGCGGTGTGTCCGGGGCCAACGTCCTGACTTTC CASKEGGGVSGANVLTF
TRBD1 TRBJ2-3 . TRBV5-1 TGCGCCAGCAGCTTGGAGGGGGCCTTAGGTACGCAGTATTTT CASSLEGALGTQYF
TRBD1 TRBJ1-1 . TRBV27 TGTGCCAGCAAAACGTTCAAGGGACAGGGTTTTAACCCTGAAGCTTTCTTT CASKTFKGQGFNPEAFF
. TRBJ1-5 . TRBV15 TGTGCCACCAGCAGAGATGGAGGCAATCAGCCCCAGCATTTT CATSRDGGNQPQHF
. TRBJ2-6 once TRBV18 TGTGCCACCGCGGAGGGCTCTGGGGCCAACGTCCTGACTTTC CATAEGSGANVLTF
. TRBJ2-2 . TRBV7-6 TGTGCCAGCAGCTTAAGGGGCGGGCGACTAGAACGCGCCGGGGAGCTGTTTTTT CASSLRGGRLERAGELFF
TRBD2 TRBJ2-3 . TRBV4-1 TGCGCCAGCAGCCAGGATCCAAGCTCACTAGCGGGAGGGGAAGATACGCAGTATTTT CASSQDPSSLAGGEDTQYF
TRBD1 TRBJ1-5 . TRBV19 TGTGCCAGTAGTACGACAGGGGATCAGCCCCAGCATTTT CASSTTGDQPQHF
TRBD1 TRBJ2-7 . TRBV6-1 TGTGCCAGCAGCCGGACAGGGGGTGAGGACGAGCAGTACTTC CASSRTGGEDEQYF